The entry that follows covers one T cell receptor (beta chain) sequence. The antigen remains unidentified. With the 5' RACE reads reprocessed, TCRdb shows one record per CDR3 protein and no DNA. The ten top clones account for about 18%, within a sample of under 200,000 distinct CDR3 sequences. This specimen belongs to a study of T cells expressing NK-cell markers. Study-level background: Most of the eight sequenced donors tested HCMV-seropositive; one tested seronegative.

The length of the CDR3 is 13 residues. Germline V gene data show CDR1 as ENHRY and CDR2 as SYGVKD. Study-level points and caveats: Roughly 6 of the donors carried dominant NKG2C+ clonotypes that took up 1.0-7.0% of their CD8+ T cells.

The specimen sequenced was blood T cells: a sorted CD56 or NKG2C T cell subset, CD4+ or CD8+ T cells, or bulk PBMC T cells (not recorded which). The receptor was derived from a woman aged 18 to 75 in good health. J is TRBJ2-5 and V is TRBV10-3. The CDR3: CAISDGLQETQYF.